The 7 T cell receptor beta chains presented below share a single source sample, sequenced in a study of memory CD4+ T cells and cytomegalovirus serostatus. Single viable CD3+CD4+CD8-CD45RO+ cells were sorted as the memory CD4+ T cells. TCRdb's copy holds only in-frame clones and misses some; the assay was immunoSEQ multiplex PCR. The sample contains roughly 54,000 clones, roughly four fifths of which appear only once. Sequenced sample: memory CD4+ T cells from blood. All receptors come from an adult in good health and CMV-seronegative.

V is TRBV7-2 and J is TRBJ2-7; 12 bases match TRBD2. V dropped 0 bases and J dropped 0; count of bases not matched to a gene: 12. The CDR3 covers 20 residues. Germline V CDR1 and CDR2: SGHTA, FQGNSA. The chain's CDR3 is CASSLASLAGGRTGSYEQYF. The CDR3 nucleotides are TGTGCCAGCAGCTTAGCTTCACTAGCGGGGGGTCGAACCGGCTCCTACGAGCAGTACTTC.

This chain connects TRBV11-2 to TRBJ2-1; 8 nucleotides line up with TRBD2. Per germline, CDR1 SGHAT and CDR2 FQNNGV. This CDR3 region has 15 residues. Germline trimming cut 0 bases from V and 9 bases from J; bases unmatched to any gene: 7. CDR3 coding DNA: TGTGCCAGCAGCTTAGACGGGGGGGCCGTCAGTGAGCAGTTCTTC. Translation gives CASSLDGGAVSEQFF.

The V gene is TRBV6-6, the J gene TRBJ1-2; a weak D match, TRBD1 (6 bases). V lost 5 bases and J lost 1, with 17 bases in between. The length of the CDR3 is 16 residues. CDR1 MNHNY and CDR2 SVGAGI come from the germline V gene (reference sequence). The CDR3 DNA follows: TGTGCCAGCAGTATCCAGGGCGGGGGGCTTAACTATGGCTACACCTTC. As protein: CASSIQGGGLNYGYTF.

This clone was picked up one time. The chain has TRBV5-1 and TRBJ2-6; 7 nucleotides agree with TRBD1. Germline CDR1 reads SGHRS; CDR2 reads YFSETQ. V lost 4 bases, J lost 2 bases, and 6 bases stayed unmatched. This CDR3 region has 16 residues. The DNA for the CDR3 is TGCGCCAGCAGCGATACTACAGGGGCTGGGGCCAACGTCCTGACTTTC. It codes for CASSDTTGAGANVLTF.

The rearrangement links TRBV15 to TRBJ2-3, with D uncertain. Deletions cut 1 base from V and 6 bases from J, with 2 bases between. The CDR3 loop spans 11 amino acids. Germline CDR1 reads LNHNV; CDR2 reads YYDKDF (reference sequence). The CDR3 loop is CATSRADTQYF. DNA of the CDR3: TGTGCCACCAGCAGAGCCGATACGCAGTATTTT.

The chain links TRBV13 to TRBJ1-2; D possibly corresponds to TRBD1 (5 bases). CDR1 PRHDT and CDR2 FYEKMQ come from the germline V gene (reference sequence). V was cut by 2 bases and J by 0 bases, with 10 bases left in between. There are 15 residues in the CDR3. CDR3 protein: CASSLTGPTNYGYTF. CDR3 bases: TGTGCCAGCAGCTTAACAGGACCAACTAACTATGGCTACACCTTC.

J is TRBJ2-7 and V is TRBV28; TRBD2 matches 7 bases. Trimming took 2 bases from V and 10 from J; bases not matched to a gene: 11. This CDR3 region has 14 residues. CDR1 is MDHEN and CDR2 is SYDVKM in the germline V gene. Here the CDR3 DNA reads TGTGCCAGCAGTTTAATGGGGGAGGGCCGTGGACAGTACTTC. This encodes CASSLMGEGRGQYF.